The rows below give T cell receptor beta chains drawn from one sample of a study of blood T cell repertoires in COVID-19. The assay was immunoSEQ multiplex PCR, and TCRdb's table has in-frame clones only and misses some. The table shows approximately 260,000 clones, with less than 85% occurring only once. The material sequenced was peripheral blood. The receptors come from a man between 60 and 75 years old who had recovered from COVID-19. CDR3s include the opening cysteine and the closing phenylalanine or tryptophan. The D gene is left open where the match is weak. Only part of the rows carry a size: once, few, many, or a class if the clone is expanded.

v_gene	j_gene	d_gene	abundance	CDR3nt	CDR3aa
TRBV4-2	TRBJ2-3	NA	NA	TGTGCCAGCAGCCAGAAAGCGCCCAACTTCTCCAGATTCGAGGTGTATTTT	CASSQKAPNFSRFEVYF
TRBV14	TRBJ1-6	NA	NA	TGTGCCAGCAGCTCTCTACAGGGCGTAAATTCACCCCTCCACTTT	CASSSLQGVNSPLHF
TRBV7-2	TRBJ2-5	TRBD2	NA	TGTGCCAGCAGCTGGGGGGGGTCTGGCCTCCAAGAGACCCAGTACTTC	CASSWGGSGLQETQYF
TRBV2	TRBJ2-3	NA	NA	TGTGCCAGCAGTGCGGCACAGGTCGGGCAGGGTACGCAGTATTTT	CASSAAQVGQGTQYF
TRBV19	TRBJ2-2	NA	once	TGTGCCAGTAGTATAGCAGGCACCGGGGAGCTGTTTTTT	CASSIAGTGELFF
TRBV6-5	TRBJ1-1	TRBD1	NA	TGTGCCAGCAGGAAAGACAGGGGGCGCGGCACTGAAGCTTTCTTT	CASRKDRGRGTEAFF
TRBV4-1	TRBJ2-3	TRBD2	NA	TGCGCCAGCAGCCCTTCGGGCGGCGGGGGGAGCACAGATACGCAGTATTTT	CASSPSGGGGSTDTQYF
TRBV9	TRBJ1-6	NA	NA	TGTGCCAGCAGCGTAGGCACAGCTAATTCACCCCTCCACTTT	CASSVGTANSPLHF
TRBV6-5	TRBJ2-7	TRBD2	NA	TGTGCCAGCAGTTATAGCGGGGGGACCCACGAGCAGTACTTC	CASSYSGGTHEQYF
TRBV7-9	TRBJ1-2	TRBD1	NA	TGTGCCAGCAGCTCCTTTCCGGACAGGGGGGACTATGGCTACACCTTC	CASSSFPDRGDYGYTF
TRBV30	TRBJ1-4	TRBD1	NA	TGTGCCTGGAGTGTATCCGGGACAGGGAATGAAAAACTGTTTTTT	CAWSVSGTGNEKLFF
TRBV5-1	TRBJ1-1	TRBD1	NA	TGCGCCAGCAGCTGGAGGGGGCGGACTGAAGCTTTCTTT	CASSWRGRTEAFF
TRBV20-1	TRBJ1-4	NA	NA	TGCAGTGCTAGTGTCCAGGGAACTGAAAAACTGTTTTTT	CSASVQGTEKLFF
TRBV6-1	TRBJ2-5	TRBD2	NA	TGTGCCAGCAGTGAATCTAGGACTAGGCATGAGACCCAGTACTTC	CASSESRTRHETQYF
TRBV15	TRBJ2-2	TRBD1	NA	TGTGCCACCAGCAGAGGTTTCGGACAGGGTAGTTCCGGGGAGCTGTTTTTT	CATSRGFGQGSSGELFF
TRBV3-1/TRBV3-2	TRBJ2-1	TRBD2	NA	TGTGCCAGCAGCCCGAACTTGGGTAGCGGGACCCACAATGAGCAGTTCTTC	CASSPNLGSGTHNEQFF
TRBV5-1	TRBJ2-6	NA	once	TGCGCCAGCAGCTTGGGGCGGACAGCCACTGGGGCCAACGTCCTGACTTTC	CASSLGRTATGANVLTF
TRBV4-2	TRBJ2-3	NA	NA	TGTGCCAGCAGCCAAGAGGGCGTTTCAGATACGCAGTATTTT	CASSQEGVSDTQYF
TRBV7-3	TRBJ1-1	TRBD1	NA	TGTGCCAGCAGCTTAGCCCCCCGACAGGGGAGTGGAGCTTTCTTT	CASSLAPRQGSGAFF
TRBV27	TRBJ1-1	TRBD1	few	TGTGCCAGCAGTTCGACGAAGACAGGGATCAGGGCTGAAGCTTTCTTT	CASSSTKTGIRAEAFF
TRBV20-1	TRBJ1-1	NA	NA	TGCAGTGCCGGGGGGGAGACTGAAGCTTTCTTT	CSAGGETEAFF
TRBV9	TRBJ1-1	NA	NA	TGTGCCAGCAGCGTAGTAAGGGGATCAGGGAACACTGAAGCTTTCTTT	CASSVVRGSGNTEAFF
TRBV12-3/TRBV12-4	TRBJ2-7	NA	NA	TGTGCCAGCAGTTTTGGGGGCGCCTACGAGCAGTACTTC	CASSFGGAYEQYF
TRBV7-9	TRBJ1-2	TRBD1	NA	TGTGCCAGCAGCTTATTAAGGACGGGACAGACTAACTATGGCTACACCTTC	CASSLLRTGQTNYGYTF
TRBV7-3	TRBJ2-3	NA	NA	TGTGCCAGCAGCGACCCGCTCAGCGCAGATACGCAGTATTTT	CASSDPLSADTQYF
TRBV6-1	TRBJ2-7	TRBD2	NA	TGTGCCAGCAGTGAGGCTAGCGGGAGGGCCTTGGGTTACGAGCAGTACTTC	CASSEASGRALGYEQYF
TRBV18	TRBJ2-5	TRBD1	NA	TGTGCCAGCTCACCATGGGACAGGAAAGAGTGGACCCAGTACTTC	CASSPWDRKEWTQYF
TRBV7-2	TRBJ1-6	TRBD1	NA	TGTGCCAGCAGCTTAGGAAGGGGATACAGGGGTGATAATTCACCCCTCCACTTT	CASSLGRGYRGDNSPLHF
TRBV5-5	TRBJ2-7	TRBD1	once	TGTGCCAGCAGCTCCGGGACAGGGTTTCGCGAGCAGTACTTC	CASSSGTGFREQYF
TRBV5-1	TRBJ2-7	TRBD2	NA	TGCGCCAGCAGCTTGGCTAGCGGGACCTACGAGCAGTACTTC	CASSLASGTYEQYF
TRBV18	TRBJ2-5	TRBD2	NA	TGTGCCAGCTCACCACCGGCGCGGGGGGTAAAGGAGACCCAGTACTTC	CASSPPARGVKETQYF
TRBV5-1	TRBJ1-3	TRBD1	NA	TGCGCCAGCCAAACAGGGGGGACTGGAAACACCATATATTTT	CASQTGGTGNTIYF
TRBV19	TRBJ2-5	TRBD1	NA	TGTGCCAGTAGTACCCTGACAGGGCAGGGGACCCAGTACTTC	CASSTLTGQGTQYF
TRBV5-1	TRBJ1-2	NA	NA	TGCGCCAGCAGCTTGGAATCGGGTTCCTATGGCTACACCTTC	CASSLESGSYGYTF
TRBV7-2	TRBJ1-3	NA	few	TGTGCCAGCAGCCGCGGCTCGACCGGAAACACCATATATTTT	CASSRGSTGNTIYF
TRBV5-1	TRBJ2-3	TRBD1	NA	TGCGCCAGCAGCTTGGTGAGGGACAGGGGGCGTCCAGATACGCAGTATTTT	CASSLVRDRGRPDTQYF
TRBV6-2/TRBV6-3	TRBJ2-1	TRBD2	NA	TGTGCCAGCAGCGAGCGGGGGAGCCCCTACAATGAGCAGTTCTTC	CASSERGSPYNEQFF
TRBV27	TRBJ1-2	TRBD1	NA	TGTGCCAGCAGGGGGACCGGACAGGGACTCTATGGCTACACCTTC	CASRGTGQGLYGYTF
TRBV3-1/TRBV3-2	TRBJ2-1	NA	NA	TGTGCCAGCAGCCATGGGTTTACAGGGAGTGAGCAGTTCTTC	CASSHGFTGSEQFF
TRBV27	TRBJ1-6	NA	many	TGTGCCAGCAGAGTTACATGGCAATCACCCCTCCACTTT	CASRVTWQSPLHF
TRBV21-1	TRBJ1-2	NA	NA	TGTGCCAGCAGCAATTTGAACAGGAGGGACTATGGCTACACCTTC	CASSNLNRRDYGYTF
TRBV6-5	TRBJ1-2	NA	NA	TGTGCCAGCAGGGACATGATGGATGGCTACACCTTC	CASRDMMDGYTF
TRBV7-8	TRBJ2-3	TRBD2	NA	TGTGCCAGCAGGACTAGCGGGGCCCGCACAGATACGCAGTATTTT	CASRTSGARTDTQYF
TRBV19	TRBJ1-1	NA	NA	TGTGCCAGTAGTATGACAGGAAAGGGGATCACTGAAGCTTTCTTT	CASSMTGKGITEAFF